A selection of T cell receptor beta chains follows, all from one sample in a study of blood T cells in healthy people across ages. From the 5' RACE reads, TCRdb called clonotypes with MiXCR, one entry per CDR3 protein. The profile covers some 900,000 distinct CDR3 sequences, with 48% appearing a single time and around an eighth taken by the ten largest. What was sequenced was blood. The receptors were gathered from a man aged 25 to 40 in good health. Each CDR3 is given with its conserved first and last residue. A D gene is named only where the DNA matches it firmly. Some rows have no size entry. The others give once, few or many, or a class for an expanded clone.

clone size,J gene,V gene,D gene,CDR3 length,CDR3 DNA,CDR3 protein
many,TRBJ1-2,TRBV29-1,TRBD1,15,TGCAGCGTCCCCAGCCGGACAGGGGTTTTCGATGGCTACACCTTC,CSVPSRTGVFDGYTF
.,TRBJ1-5,TRBV20-1,.,13,TGCAGTGCTAGTTTGGGGGGCGATCAGCCCCAGCATTTT,CSASLGGDQPQHF
few,TRBJ2-6,TRBV10-3,.,18,TGTGCCATCAGTGGTTCCGGGGGGCGCATCTCTGGGGCCAACGTCCTGACTTTC,CAISGSGGRISGANVLTF
few,TRBJ2-5,TRBV29-1,.,12,TGCAGCGCCGAACAGGGTGGCGAGACCCAGTACTTC,CSAEQGGETQYF
few,TRBJ1-6,TRBV4-1,.,16,TGCGCCAGCAGCCAACCATCCGGGTCCTATAATTCACCCCTCCACTTT,CASSQPSGSYNSPLHF
.,TRBJ1-1,TRBV25-1,.,14,TGTGCCAGCAGTGACTCTATGGTGAACACTGAAGCTTTCTTT,CASSDSMVNTEAFF
.,TRBJ1-4,TRBV7-2,.,14,TGTGCCAGCAGGAAGATTTCAGTTAATGAAAAACTGTTTTTT,CASRKISVNEKLFF
many,TRBJ1-5,TRBV6-1,.,14,TGTGCCAGCAGCTTTAGACAGAACAATCAGCCCCAGCATTTT,CASSFRQNNQPQHF
.,TRBJ2-5,TRBV6-5,.,14,TGTGCCAGCAGCCCGGACTGGTCCCAAGAGACCCAGTACTTC,CASSPDWSQETQYF
few,TRBJ2-7,TRBV6-6,.,14,TGTGCCAGCAGGGGTCCGGGGAACTCCTACGAGCAGTACTTC,CASRGPGNSYEQYF
.,TRBJ1-6,TRBV7-2,.,15,TGTGCCAGCAGCCCTAACCCGGATTATAATTCACCCCTCCACTTT,CASSPNPDYNSPLHF
.,TRBJ2-3,TRBV15,TRBD2,15,TGTGCCACCAGCAGGGAAAGCGGGGGGTCAGATACGCAGTATTTT,CATSRESGGSDTQYF
.,TRBJ2-7,TRBV6-6,.,13,TGTGCCAGCAGTTACAAGGACAATGGGGTGCAGTACTTC,CASSYKDNGVQYF
.,TRBJ1-5,TRBV12-3/TRBV12-4,.,14,TGTGCCAGCAGGCCACGGGGCAGCAATCAGCCCCAGCATTTT,CASRPRGSNQPQHF
.,TRBJ2-3,TRBV20-1,TRBD2,18,TGCAGTGCCTGGACTAGCGGGGGATTTTTTATTAGCACAGATACGCAGTATTTT,CSAWTSGGFFISTDTQYF
.,TRBJ2-7,TRBV28,.,13,TGTGCCAGCAAACGGGGCTTGGCCTACGAGCAGTACTTC,CASKRGLAYEQYF
.,TRBJ2-1,TRBV20-1,.,14,TGCAGTGCTGAGAGGGGGAGCACAATTGGTGAGCAGTTCTTC,CSAERGSTIGEQFF
.,TRBJ1-4,TRBV20-1,.,14,TGCAGTGCTAGTCCCCATGCAACTAATGAAAAACTGTTTTTT,CSASPHATNEKLFF